These 25 T cell receptor beta chains came from one sample sequenced in a study of CD8 T cells in Susac syndrome. When the RNA was reverse transcribed, random hexamers were used with an input of about 0.5 to 1 ug. MiXCR was run by TCRdb on the immunoSEQ multiplex PCR reads, yielding one entry per CDR3 protein. The table includes some 210,000 distinct CDR3 sequences, approximately 94% detected once. The sequenced sample consisted of CD4+ T cells from PBMCs. Every receptor here comes from a human donor with Susac syndrome.

This clonotype showed up just once. This chain uses TRBV29-1 with TRBJ1-5; D is possibly TRBD1 (5 bases). Per germline, CDR1 SQVTM and CDR2 ANQGSEA. The V end lost 1 base, the J end lost 6 bases, and 10 bases lay between the germline ends. The CDR3 spans 13 residues. The CDR3 loop reads CSVEVSGSQPQHF. The CDR3 nucleotides read TGCAGCGTTGAAGTATCAGGGAGTCAGCCCCAGCATTTT.

V usage is TRBV6-2 or TRBV6-3 and J usage is TRBJ2-3; D is undetermined. Between the trimmed V and J ends, which lost 6 bases and 2 bases, there was a span of 6 bases. Germline V lookup: CDR1 MNHEY, CDR2 SVGEGT. The CDR3 consists of 12 residues. CDR3 in amino acids: CASRHNTDTQYF. CDR3 nucleotides: TGTGCCAGCAGGCATAACACAGATACGCAGTATTTT.

This clonotype was recorded a few times. CDR3 region: CASREETQYF. As DNA, the CDR3 is TGTGCCAGCAGGGAGGAGACCCAGTACTTC. V is TRBV6-1 and J is TRBJ2-5; no clear D. V was shortened by 6 bases and J by 5 bases, with 4 bases between the two germline ends. This CDR3 has 10 amino acids. Germline-derived CDR1 and CDR2 are MNHNS and SASEGT.

The chain is built from TRBV30 and TRBJ1-1, with 8 bases identical to TRBD1. The germline gives CDR1 GTSNPN, CDR2 SVGIG (reference sequence). Losses at the gene ends were 3 bases for V and 5 bases for J; bases not matched to a gene: 8. There are 14 residues in the CDR3. CDR3 DNA: TGTGCCTGGAGGATCTTGACAGGGGTTACTGAAGCTTTCTTT. It specifies CAWRILTGVTEAFF.

The table lists this clonotype with a count of one. V is TRBV7-9 and J is TRBJ1-1; D unresolved. CDR3 length: 12 amino acids. With 7 bases removed from V and 7 bases from J, the gap between germline ends came to 13 bases. Germline V gene sequence: CDR1 SEHNR, CDR2 FQNEAQ (reference sequence). The CDR3 protein is CASTSDILEAFF. The CDR3 DNA reads TGTGCCAGCACCTCTGACATCCTTGAAGCTTTCTTT.

V and J are TRBV27 and TRBJ1-4; maybe TRBD1 (5 bases). The V end lost 6 bases, the J end lost 8 bases, and 19 bases lay between the germline ends. This CDR3 region has 15 residues. Germline V gives CDR1 MNHEY, CDR2 SMNVEV (reference sequence). The CDR3: CASRNVGVEEEKLFF. The CDR3 DNA is TGTGCCAGCAGAAATGTGGGGGTTGAGGAGGAAAAACTGTTTTTT.

The sample holds one count of this clonotype. This chain joins TRBV29-1 and TRBJ2-7, with TRBD1 matching 9 bases. After removal of 6 bases from V and 7 bases from J, the junction contained 7 bases not matched to a gene. The CDR3 is made up of 12 amino acids. The germline gives CDR1 SQVTM, CDR2 ANQGSEA. The CDR3 loop reads CSVSQDRGEQYF. DNA for the CDR3: TGCAGCGTATCCCAGGACAGGGGAGAGCAGTACTTC.

J is TRBJ1-4 and V is TRBV18, with TRBD1 matching 7 bases. The V segment lost 5 bases and the J segment 16 bases; nucleotides outside the gene matches: 13. There are 13 residues in the CDR3. Germline V gene lookup returns CDR1 KGHSH and CDR2 LQKENI. The CDR3 DNA reads as TGTGCCAGCTCAAGCCGGGACAGCCAGGAGGCGTTTTTT. This gives the protein CASSSRDSQEAFF.

The gene calls are TRBV19 and TRBJ2-3, with 7 nucleotides matching TRBD1. Germline assignment: CDR1 LNHDA and CDR2 SQIVND (reference sequence). The CDR3 is 14 residues long. Trimming removed 7 bases from V and 3 bases from J; junction bases left unmatched: 7. CDR3 bases: TGTGCCAGTAAACCCGGGACAGATACAGATACGCAGTATTTT. It yields the protein CASKPGTDTDTQYF. Complete variable domain (other parts from reference TRBV19 and TRBJ2-3): DGGITQSPKYLFRKEGQNVTLSCEQNLNHDAMYWYRQDPGQGLRLIYYSQIVNDFQKGDIAEGYSVSREKKESFPLTVTSAQKNPTAFYLCASKPGTDTDTQYFGPGTRLTVL.

The V call is TRBV28, the J call TRBJ1-5; 7 bases line up with TRBD1. V gave up 5 bases and J gave up 10 bases; unmatched junction bases: 11. Germline V gene lookup returns CDR1 MDHEN and CDR2 SYDVKM. The CDR3 runs to 14 residues. CDR3 in amino acids: CASSPFGGDSPQHF. Here the CDR3 DNA reads TGTGCCAGCAGTCCTTTTGGGGGGGACAGTCCCCAGCATTTT.

The table lists this clonotype with a count of one. The V call is TRBV5-4, the J call TRBJ2-1; 9 positions match TRBD1. Germline assignment: CDR1 SGHNT and CDR2 YYREEE (reference sequence). V shed 3 bases, J shed 5 bases, and the junction held 9 bases outside the gene matches. This CDR3 region has 16 residues. For the CDR3, the DNA is TGTGCCAGCAGCTCTAATTACAGGGGGCCTAACAATGAGCAGTTCTTC. This codes for CASSSNYRGPNNEQFF.

V gene TRBV7-9 combines with J gene TRBJ2-1; D gene unclear. This CDR3 is 15 amino acids long. The V and J ends lost 3 bases and 7 bases respectively, with 16 bases between them. Germline loops: CDR1 SEHNR, CDR2 FQNEAQ (reference sequence). CDR3 bases: TGTGCCAGCAGCTTCCCTACTGGGCCCGCGAATGAGCAGTTCTTC. This encodes CASSFPTGPANEQFF.

The CDR3: CSVEIYGTEYGYTF. CDR3 coding DNA: TGCAGCGTCGAAATCTACGGGACAGAGTATGGCTACACCTTC. The chain couples TRBV29-1 to TRBJ1-2; 7 positions agree with TRBD1. The V and J ends lost 6 bases and 5 bases, in that order; junction bases with no gene match: 12. The CDR3 has 14 residues. Germline V CDR1 and CDR2: SQVTM, ANQGSEA.

The V and J genes are TRBV28 and TRBJ1-2, with 9 bases matching TRBD1. With V trimmed by 6 bases and J by 6 bases, 11 bases remained unmatched. The germline V gene has CDR1 MDHEN and CDR2 SYDVKM. The CDR3 has 15 residues. The DNA of the CDR3 is TGTGCCAGCAGGATTTCACAGGGGGCCGGGGATGGCTACACCTTC. This codes for CASRISQGAGDGYTF.

This clonotype appeared once. The gene calls are TRBV6-6 and TRBJ2-3; possible D gene TRBD2, 5 bases. Trimming took 2 bases from V and 1 from J, leaving 7 bases between them. From germline, CDR1 is MNHNY and CDR2 SVGAGI (reference sequence). CDR3 length: 14 residues. The CDR3 coding sequence is TGTGCCAGCAGTTACGGAGGTGGCACAGATACGCAGTATTTT. It specifies CASSYGGGTDTQYF.

The CDR3, as DNA: TGTGCCAGCAGCTTAGGTGACAGCCAAGAGACCCAGTACTTC. Translating gives CASSLGDSQETQYF. The chain carries TRBV7-9 and TRBJ2-5; D perhaps matches TRBD1 (5 bases). V was clipped by 1 base and J by 1 base, with 7 bases between them. Germline-derived CDR1 and CDR2 are SEHNR and FQNEAQ (reference sequence). There are 14 residues in the CDR3.

This CDR3 reads CASSLYPALAGASDTQYF. CDR3 in DNA: TGTGCCAGCAGTTTATATCCCGCTCTAGCGGGGGCGTCAGATACGCAGTATTTT. The V gene is TRBV27, the J gene TRBJ2-3, with 10 bases fitting TRBD2. The CDR3 is 18 amino acids. Germline assignment: CDR1 MNHEY and CDR2 SMNVEV (reference sequence). V lost 1 base, J lost 4 bases, and 11 bases stayed unmatched.

This clonotype appeared a single time. The CDR3 is CASSRDSEEDTQYF. CDR3 in DNA: TGTGCCAGCAGCCGGGACAGCGAAGAAGATACGCAGTATTTT. J is TRBJ2-3 and V is TRBV2; 7 positions agree with TRBD1. CDR1 is SNHLY, CDR2 FYNNEI, per germline. There are 14 residues in the CDR3. The V segment lost 6 bases and the J segment 5 bases; nucleotides outside the gene matches: 8.

This sequence joins TRBV29-1 and TRBJ1-5; no clear D. The CDR3 sequence is 10 residues long. CDR1 and CDR2 from the germline V gene are SQVTM and ANQGSEA. Trimming pared 4 bases from V and 4 bases from J, leaving 2 bases between. The CDR3 DNA reads as TGCAGCGTTGTAAATCAGCCCCAGCATTTT. The encoded protein is CSVVNQPQHF.

This chain connects TRBV7-2 to TRBJ1-1, with D hard to call. Germline V gene data show CDR1 as SGHTA and CDR2 as FQGNSA. The CDR3 consists of 15 residues. The V gene lost 0 bases and the J gene lost 1 base, with 9 bases spanning the gap. For the CDR3, the DNA is TGTGCCAGCAGCTTAGCCTGGGAGGGGAACACTGAAGCTTTCTTT. Protein sequence: CASSLAWEGNTEAFF. The variable domain in full, with the rest retrieved from reference TRBV7-2 and TRBJ1-1, is GAGVSQSPSNKVTEKGKDVELRCDPISGHTALYWYRQSLGQGLEFLIYFQGNSAPDKSGLPSDRFSAERTGGSVSTLTIQRTQQEDSAVYLCASSLAWEGNTEAFFGQGTRLTVV.

This clonotype turned up a few times. The chain joins TRBV5-1 to TRBJ1-1; no firm D call. Per germline, CDR1 SGHRS and CDR2 YFSETQ. The CDR3 sequence is 13 residues long. Between the trimmed V and J ends, which lost 7 bases and 5 bases, there was a span of 15 bases. The CDR3 region is CASGETISTEAFF. The DNA of the CDR3 is TGCGCCAGCGGTGAGACCATAAGTACTGAAGCTTTCTTT.

The chain combines TRBV7-3 with TRBJ1-1, with 7 bases lining up with TRBD1. CDR1 is SGHTA and CDR2 is FQGTGA in the germline V gene. The V and J ends lost 6 bases and 4 bases, in that order; junction bases with no gene match: 5. The CDR3 runs 13 residues. The CDR3: CASSLQGVTEAFF. CDR3 bases: TGTGCCAGCAGTCTCCAGGGGGTCACTGAAGCTTTCTTT.

The chain uses TRBV20-1 and TRBJ1-5; no firm D call. The CDR3 is 14 amino acids. V shed 3 bases and J shed 3 bases, with 12 bases lying between them. Looked up from germline, CDR1 is DFQATT and CDR2 is SNEGSKA (reference sequence). Here the CDR3 reads CSASLQGNNQPQHF. The CDR3 DNA sequence: TGCAGTGCTAGTCTACAAGGCAACAATCAGCCCCAGCATTTT.

This sequence joins TRBV5-1 and TRBJ1-6; 8 bases map to TRBD1. This CDR3 has 16 amino acids. J lost 8 bases, V lost 0 bases, and 7 bases had no gene match. Germline values: CDR1 SGHRS, CDR2 YFSETQ. The CDR3 here is CASSLEAGGLDSPLHF. CDR3 bases: TGCGCCAGCAGCTTGGAGGCAGGGGGCCTTGATTCACCCCTCCACTTT.

This rearrangement joins TRBV15 to TRBJ1-5; D gene ambiguous. The CDR3 length is 12 residues. The germline V gene has CDR1 LNHNV and CDR2 YYDKDF (reference sequence). Trimming stripped 5 bases from V and 5 bases from J, with 7 bases between. The CDR3 coding sequence is TGTGCCACCAGCCGGTCGGATCAGCCCCAGCATTTT. Translated: CATSRSDQPQHF.